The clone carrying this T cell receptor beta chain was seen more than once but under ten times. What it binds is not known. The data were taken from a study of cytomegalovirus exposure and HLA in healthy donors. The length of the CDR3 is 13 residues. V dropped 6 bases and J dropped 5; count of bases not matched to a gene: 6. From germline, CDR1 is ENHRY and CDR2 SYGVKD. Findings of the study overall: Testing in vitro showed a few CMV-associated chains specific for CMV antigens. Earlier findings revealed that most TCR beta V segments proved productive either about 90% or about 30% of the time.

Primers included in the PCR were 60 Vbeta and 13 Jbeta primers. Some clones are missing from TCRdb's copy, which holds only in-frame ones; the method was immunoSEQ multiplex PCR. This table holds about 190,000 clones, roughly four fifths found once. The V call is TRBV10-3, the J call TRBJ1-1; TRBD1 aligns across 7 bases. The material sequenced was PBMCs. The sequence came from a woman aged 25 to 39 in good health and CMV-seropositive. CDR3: CAIRDRVVTEAFF. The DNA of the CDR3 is TGTGCCATCAGAGACAGGGTAGTGACTGAAGCTTTCTTT.